Reported below is one T cell receptor beta chain. Germline V CDR1 and CDR2: LNHDA, SQIVND (reference sequence). Trimming cost V 4 bases and J 3 bases; bases outside gene matches: 4. CDR3 length equals 15 residues. This sample was taken from a study of control samples from healthy donors and cancer patients. Profiled with immunoSEQ multiplex PCR; TCRdb holds only in-frame clones, not every one. This sample has about 59,000 clones, with more than 90% found just once. The TCR sequence derives from a man in his forties or fifties with colorectal cancer. This chain connects TRBV19 to TRBJ2-2; 8 bases fit TRBD1. Sequencing was performed on PBMCs. CDR3 protein: CASSTPGGYTGELFF. The CDR3 region has the DNA TGTGCCAGTAGTACGCCAGGGGGCTACACCGGGGAGCTGTTTTTT.